Each of the 23 T cell receptor beta chains below was sequenced from the same sample in a study of blood T cell repertoires in COVID-19. The repertoire was sequenced with immunoSEQ multiplex PCR; TCRdb's copy has only in-frame clones and lacks some. This sample has roughly 100,000 clones, with 85% to 90% found just once. Material: peripheral blood. All receptors derive from a man aged 50 to 60 with acute or convalescent COVID-19.

This clone was seen a few times. The chain has TRBV9 and TRBJ1-1; D not certain. Germline values: CDR1 SGDLS, CDR2 YYNGEE. The CDR3 is made up of 16 amino acids. Trimming took 0 bases from V and 3 from J, leaving 15 bases between them. The CDR3, as DNA: TGTGCCAGCAGCGTAGAAGGGAAGTCTAGCGACACTGAAGCTTTCTTT. Protein: CASSVEGKSSDTEAFF.

The chain combines TRBV27 with TRBJ1-2; weak D call: TRBD1 (6 bases). This CDR3 comprises 15 residues. The germline CDR1 and CDR2 sequences are MNHEY and SMNVEV (reference sequence). V was pared by 6 bases and J by 4 bases, with 18 bases between. CDR3 DNA sequence: TGTGCCAGCAGATCAACAGGGAGGGGACCCTATGGCTACACCTTC. Translation: CASRSTGRGPYGYTF.

The chain combines TRBV6-5 with TRBJ2-7, with TRBD2 identical over 7 bases. J gave up 3 bases and V 7 bases, and 12 bases lay outside the gene matches. CDR3 size: 15 residues. The germline CDR1 and CDR2 sequences are MNHEY and SVGAGI. CDR3 DNA sequence: TGTGCCAGCATTAACGCTCCGGCTAGCGGCTACGAGCAGTACTTC. Translation: CASINAPASGYEQYF.

The rearrangement links TRBV5-1 to TRBJ1-3; no clear D gene. V shed 3 bases and J shed 0 bases, with 7 bases lying between them. This CDR3 is 14 amino acids long. CDR1 is SGHRS and CDR2 is YFSETQ in the germline V gene. CDR3 bases: TGCGCCAGCAGCTCTTCGAGCTCTGGAAACACCATATATTTT. Protein: CASSSSSSGNTIYF.

V is TRBV10-3 and J is TRBJ1-2, with 10 positions matching TRBD1. V shed 4 bases and J 3 bases; nucleotides not matched to a gene: 11. Germline V gene sequence: CDR1 ENHRY, CDR2 SYGVKD. The CDR3 has 17 amino acids. CDR3 sequence: CAISARDRGQSYYGYTF. The CDR3 region has the DNA TGTGCCATCAGTGCAAGGGACAGGGGACAGTCGTACTATGGCTACACCTTC.

The chain is built from TRBV27 and TRBJ1-6; possibly TRBD1 for D (6 bases). CDR1 and CDR2 (germline): MNHEY, SMNVEV (reference sequence). Trimming pared 4 bases from V and 8 bases from J, leaving 12 bases between. The CDR3 has 14 amino acids. In DNA form, the CDR3 reads TGTGCCAGCAGTTGGTCCAGGGGATATTCACCCCTCCACTTT. Its translation is CASSWSRGYSPLHF.

The chain employs TRBV5-4 and TRBJ2-7, with D possibly TRBD2 on 7 matching bases. This CDR3 comprises 15 residues. Between the trimmed V and J ends, which lost 5 bases and 5 bases, there was a span of 20 bases. The germline V gene has CDR1 SGHNT and CDR2 YYREEE (reference sequence). The CDR3 bases are TGTGCCAGCAGGATTATGGGGGGGGCCGCGCACGAGCAGTACTTC. Translated: CASRIMGGAAHEQYF.

The rearrangement links TRBV20-1 to TRBJ2-4; 9 bases agree with TRBD1. Germline lookup yields CDR1 DFQATT and CDR2 SNEGSKA (reference sequence). The CDR3 has 19 residues. Trimming at V came to 3 bases and at J to 0 bases, leaving 15 bases not matched to a gene. For the CDR3, the DNA is TGCAGTGCTAGTGTAGCAGACAGGGGGTCGATCATAGCCAAAAACATTCAGTACTTC. This codes for CSASVADRGSIIAKNIQYF.

In DNA form, the CDR3 reads TGTGCCAGCAGTTTATGGGGGGACCAGCCCCAGCATTTT. It yields the protein CASSLWGDQPQHF. This chain uses TRBV27 with TRBJ1-5, with D perhaps matching TRBD1 (5 bases). Germline CDR1 and CDR2: MNHEY and SMNVEV (reference sequence). The V gene lost 1 base and the J gene lost 7 bases, with 8 bases spanning the gap. The CDR3 extends over 13 amino acids.

The chain links TRBV4-1 to TRBJ2-7, with 9 bases fitting TRBD1. This CDR3 is 15 amino acids long. Germline trimming cut 4 bases from V and 2 bases from J; bases unmatched to any gene: 6. Per the germline V gene, CDR1 is MGHRA and CDR2 is YSYEKL. DNA for the CDR3: TGCGCCAGCAGCCCCTCGGGGACAGGGCCCTACGAGCAGTACTTC. This translates into CASSPSGTGPYEQYF.

The V gene is TRBV5-4, the J gene TRBJ2-5; D not resolved. The ends were cut back, 2 bases at V and 1 base at J, with 12 bases in the middle. Germline CDR1 SGHNT, CDR2 YYREEE (reference sequence). The CDR3 contains 15 residues. The CDR3 region has the DNA TGTGCCAGCAGCTTAAAGGTGGGCAGCCAAGAGACCCAGTACTTC. It is translated as CASSLKVGSQETQYF. Looking up the rest from reference TRBV5-4 and TRBJ2-5 gives the full variable domain: ETGVTQSPTHLIKTRGQQVTLRCSSQSGHNTVSWYQQALGQGPQFIFQYYREEENGRGNFPPRFSGLQFPNYSSELNVNALELDDSALYLCASSLKVGSQETQYFGPGTRLLVL.

This clone was detected once. The chain is built from TRBV27 and TRBJ1-2; D not resolved. Germline V CDR1 and CDR2: MNHEY, SMNVEV (reference sequence). The V end was cut by 4 bases, the J end by 4 bases, with 22 bases between. There are 17 residues in the CDR3. Here the CDR3 reads CASSYTVAKGSSYGYTF. DNA of the CDR3: TGTGCCAGCAGTTATACCGTAGCAAAAGGATCTTCCTATGGCTACACCTTC.

The chain couples TRBV5-6 to TRBJ2-3; D is ambiguous. The CDR3 consists of 16 residues. V lost 2 bases to trimming and J lost 4 bases, with 17 bases between them. Germline assignment: CDR1 SGHDT and CDR2 YYEEEE. The CDR3 bases are TGTGCCAGCAGCTTAGGCCGCAGGCCGCTGGCAGATACGCAGTATTTT. Encoded protein: CASSLGRRPLADTQYF.

A few counts support this clone. V gene TRBV11-3 combines with J gene TRBJ2-7, with 9 nucleotides matching TRBD2. This CDR3 is built from 14 residues. V shed 5 bases, J shed 3 bases, and the junction held 5 bases outside the gene matches. CDR1 is SGHNT and CDR2 is YENEEA in the germline V gene. CDR3 sequence reads: CASSLTSGYYEQYF. The CDR3 DNA is TGTGCCAGCAGCCTGACTAGCGGATACTACGAGCAGTACTTC.

The rearrangement links TRBV5-4 to TRBJ2-6; 16 bases are a match to TRBD2. Germline V gives CDR1 SGHNT, CDR2 YYREEE (reference sequence). The CDR3 contains 20 residues. V trimming: 4 bases; J trimming: 4 bases; junction bases outside the gene matches: 11. The CDR3 DNA is TGTGCCAGCAGCGCGCCGGGACTAGCGGGAGGGCCTTCCGGGGCCAACGTCCTGACTTTC. This sequence encodes CASSAPGLAGGPSGANVLTF. The whole variable domain, remainder taken from reference TRBV5-4 and TRBJ2-6, is ETGVTQSPTHLIKTRGQQVTLRCSSQSGHNTVSWYQQALGQGPQFIFQYYREEENGRGNFPPRFSGLQFPNYSSELNVNALELDDSALYLCASSAPGLAGGPSGANVLTFGAGSRLTVL.

This chain joins TRBV29-1 and TRBJ1-2; D might be TRBD1 (5 bases). Germline CDR1 reads SQVTM; CDR2 reads ANQGSEA. This CDR3 comprises 12 residues. Trimming shortened V by 5 bases and J by 6 bases, and 13 bases separated the two germline ends. Written as DNA, the CDR3 is TGCAGCGTTTCGCAGGGCCTGAATGGCTACACCTTC. Translation gives CSVSQGLNGYTF.

This sequence joins TRBV19 and TRBJ1-4, with D perhaps TRBD1 (5 bases). CDR3 length: 18 amino acids. With 0 bases removed from V and 0 bases from J, the gap between germline ends came to 14 bases. Germline CDR1 LNHDA, CDR2 SQIVND (reference sequence). CDR3 loop: CASSIDPFPRATNEKLFF. CDR3 bases: TGTGCCAGTAGTATAGATCCGTTCCCCAGGGCAACTAATGAAAAACTGTTTTTT.

The chain is built from TRBV6-5 and TRBJ2-7; possible D gene TRBD1, 6 bases. This CDR3 region has 15 residues. The germline V and J ends were trimmed by 4 bases and 2 bases, with 15 bases remaining between them. The germline CDR1 and CDR2 sequences are MNHEY and SVGAGI. The CDR3 sequence is CASSLQGPLPYEQYF. The CDR3 DNA is TGTGCCAGCAGTTTACAGGGACCGCTTCCCTACGAGCAGTACTTC.

The rearrangement joins TRBV7-9 to TRBJ1-1; D is undetermined. CDR3 length equals 17 residues. Germline V gene sequence: CDR1 SEHNR, CDR2 FQNEAQ (reference sequence). V dropped 1 base and J dropped 0 bases, with 15 bases sitting between them. In nucleotides, the CDR3 is TGTGCCAGCAGCTTAGGCGAGAGTTTGAGCATGAACACTGAAGCTTTCTTT. It specifies CASSLGESLSMNTEAFF.

The chain recombines TRBV7-9 with TRBJ1-4; 7 bases are shared with TRBD1. The germline CDR1 and CDR2 sequences are SEHNR and FQNEAQ (reference sequence). V shed 5 bases, J shed 3 bases, and the junction held 6 bases outside the gene matches. This CDR3 has 15 amino acids. This CDR3 is CASSQTGTANEKLFF. The CDR3, as DNA: TGTGCCAGCAGCCAAACGGGGACAGCTAATGAAAAACTGTTTTTT.

The J gene is TRBJ2-2, the V gene TRBV15; D is undetermined. The germline V and J ends were trimmed by 0 bases and 8 bases, with 4 bases remaining between them. The CDR3 is 12 amino acids. The germline V gene encodes CDR1 LNHNV and CDR2 YYDKDF (reference sequence). Written as DNA, the CDR3 is TGTGCCACCAGCAGAGATCGGGGGGAGCTGTTTTTT. Amino acids: CATSRDRGELFF.

This rearrangement joins TRBV4-1 to TRBJ2-3, with 11 bases that match TRBD2. V trimming: 6 bases; J trimming: 5 bases; junction bases outside the gene matches: 7. The germline V gene has CDR1 MGHRA and CDR2 YSYEKL. The CDR3 is made up of 15 amino acids. CDR3: CASSRIAGGQDTQYF. The CDR3 bases are TGCGCCAGCAGTCGAATAGCGGGGGGGCAAGATACGCAGTATTTT.

V and J are TRBV4-1 and TRBJ2-3, with 11 bases aligning to TRBD2. The CDR3 has 17 amino acids. Looked up from germline, CDR1 is MGHRA and CDR2 is YSYEKL. V shed 4 bases and J 1 base; nucleotides not matched to a gene: 7. The CDR3 DNA sequence: TGCGCCAGCAGCCCACTTAGCGGGAGGGCCCGCACAGATACGCAGTATTTT. It specifies CASSPLSGRARTDTQYF.